This TCR beta chain originates from a study of resident and recirculating memory T cells in vitiligo. About the research overall: Samples were epidermis from two lesional and two nonlesional sites, plus PBMCs. Whole samples, not sorted cells, were homogenized and used for genomic DNA extraction. Points from the study as a whole: Sequences differed between biopsy sites and patients, suggesting private specificity.

Stable vitiligo meant no lesion change over the previous 6 months. The CDR3 sequence is 17 residues long. Germline V lookup: CDR1 SGDLS, CDR2 YYNGEE. V was clipped by 3 bases and J by 5 bases; unmatched bases: 10. The protocol was immunoSEQ multiplex PCR, while the TCRdb copy is restricted to in-frame clones and leaves out a portion. Of around 40,000 clones listed, 80% to 95% are singletons. A remark on this clone: Its antigen is unknown.

The chain links TRBV9 to TRBJ2-2; TRBD2 agrees at 10 bases. The receptor was isolated from a male donor with vitiligo. The sample taken for sequencing was blood. The CDR3 DNA follows: TGTGCCAGCAGCGCGACAGGACTAGCGGATACGACCGGGGAGCTGTTTTTT. Translation gives CASSATGLADTTGELFF.